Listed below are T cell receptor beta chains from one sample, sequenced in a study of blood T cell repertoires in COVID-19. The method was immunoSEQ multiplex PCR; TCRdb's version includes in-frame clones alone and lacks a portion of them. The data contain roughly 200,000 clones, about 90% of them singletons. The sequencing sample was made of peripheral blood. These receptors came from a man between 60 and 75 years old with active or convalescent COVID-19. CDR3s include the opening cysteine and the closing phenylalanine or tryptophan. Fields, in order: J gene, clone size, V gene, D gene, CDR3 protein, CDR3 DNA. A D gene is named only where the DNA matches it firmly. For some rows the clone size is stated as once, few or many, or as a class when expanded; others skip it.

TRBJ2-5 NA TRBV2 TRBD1 CASSLQGVEKTQYF TGTGCCAGCTCCTTACAGGGGGTTGAGAAGACCCAGTACTTC
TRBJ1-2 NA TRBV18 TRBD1 CASSPQGQGHGYTF TGTGCCAGCTCACCTCAGGGACAGGGTCATGGCTACACCTTC
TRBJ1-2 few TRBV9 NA CASSLLPGSGYTF TGTGCCAGCAGCCTCCTTCCCGGGTCGGGCTACACCTTC
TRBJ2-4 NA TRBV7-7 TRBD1 CASSLDRQGGAKNIQYF TGTGCCAGCAGCTTAGACAGACAGGGGGGTGCCAAAAACATTCAGTACTTC
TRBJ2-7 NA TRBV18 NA CASSPSLESYEQYF TGTGCCAGCTCACCAAGTTTAGAGTCCTACGAGCAGTACTTC
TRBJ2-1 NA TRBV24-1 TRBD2 CATSDGSGGYNEQFF TGTGCCACCAGTGATGGTAGCGGGGGGTACAATGAGCAGTTCTTC
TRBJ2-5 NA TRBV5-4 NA CASSRWGGGKTQYF TGTGCCAGCAGCCGATGGGGGGGCGGGAAGACCCAGTACTTC
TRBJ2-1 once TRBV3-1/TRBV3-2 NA CASSLRGGGTYNEQFF TGTGCCAGCAGCCTCAGAGGGGGGGGGACCTACAATGAGCAGTTCTTC
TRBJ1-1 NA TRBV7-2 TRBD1 CASSLEEGAYTEAFF TGTGCCAGCAGCTTAGAGGAGGGGGCTTACACTGAAGCTTTCTTT
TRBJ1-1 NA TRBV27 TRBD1 CASSPGQLKTEAFF TGTGCCAGCAGCCCGGGACAGCTGAAAACTGAAGCTTTCTTT
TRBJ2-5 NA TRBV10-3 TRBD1 CAISDGTGGVTQYF TGTGCCATCAGTGACGGGACAGGGGGAGTGACCCAGTACTTC
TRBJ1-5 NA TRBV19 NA CASSSPVQRQPQHF TGTGCCAGTAGTTCCCCGGTGCAGAGGCAGCCCCAGCATTTT
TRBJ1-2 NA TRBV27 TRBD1 CASSSTGGSYGYTF TGTGCCAGCAGTTCCACAGGGGGCAGTTATGGCTACACCTTC
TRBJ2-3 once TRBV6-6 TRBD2 CASRRPGLAADTQYF TGTGCCAGCAGACGACCGGGACTAGCGGCAGATACGCAGTATTTT
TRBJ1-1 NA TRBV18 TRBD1 CASSASGGKTEAFF TGTGCCAGCTCAGCGTCAGGGGGCAAAACTGAAGCTTTCTTT
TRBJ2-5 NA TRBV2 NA CASSEEGQETQYF TGTGCCAGCAGTGAGGAGGGTCAAGAGACCCAGTACTTC
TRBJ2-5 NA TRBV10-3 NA CAISAQQETQYF TGTGCCATCAGTGCACAGCAAGAGACCCAGTACTTC
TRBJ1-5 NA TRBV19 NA CASKRDTHNQPQHF TGTGCCAGTAAAAGGGACACCCACAATCAGCCCCAGCATTTT
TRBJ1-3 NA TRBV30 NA CAWGPWGLNGNTIYF TGTGCCTGGGGCCCTTGGGGACTGAATGGAAACACCATATATTTT
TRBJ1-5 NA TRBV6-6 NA CASSLNRVSNQPQHF TGTGCCAGCAGTTTAAACAGGGTATCCAATCAGCCCCAGCATTTT
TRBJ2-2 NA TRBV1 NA CTSSHSGGGARELFF TGCACCAGCAGCCATTCAGGCGGGGGGGCGCGGGAGCTGTTTTTT
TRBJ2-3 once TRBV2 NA CASSESGFSTDTQYF TGTGCCAGCAGTGAATCGGGTTTCAGCACAGATACGCAGTATTTT
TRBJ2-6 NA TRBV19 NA CASSIGTVSGANVLTF TGTGCCAGTAGTATAGGGACAGTCTCTGGGGCCAACGTCCTGACTTTC
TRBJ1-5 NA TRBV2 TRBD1 CASTRQGGQPQHF TGTGCCAGCACTCGACAGGGAGGTCAGCCCCAGCATTTT
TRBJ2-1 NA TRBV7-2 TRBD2 CASSLVAGPGDEQFF TGTGCCAGCAGCTTAGTAGCGGGGCCCGGGGATGAGCAGTTCTTC
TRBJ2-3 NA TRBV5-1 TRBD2 CASSPGRGGDTQYF TGCGCCAGCAGCCCCGGGCGGGGGGGAGATACGCAGTATTTT
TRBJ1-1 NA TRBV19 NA CASSILGPNTEAFF TGTGCCAGTAGTATACTGGGCCCGAACACTGAAGCTTTCTTT
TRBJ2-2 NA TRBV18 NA CASSLLRSNTGELFF TGTGCCAGCTCACTTCTACGATCGAACACCGGGGAGCTGTTTTTT
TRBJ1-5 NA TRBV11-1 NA CASSSTVGGRDQPQHF TGTGCCAGCAGCTCCACCGTGGGGGGAAGGGATCAGCCCCAGCATTTT
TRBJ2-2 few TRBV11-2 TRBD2 CASSFRGVPDGELFF TGTGCCAGCAGCTTTCGGGGGGTCCCCGACGGGGAGCTGTTTTTT
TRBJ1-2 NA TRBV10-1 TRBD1 CASSPGTGDVGYTF TGCGCCAGCAGTCCCGGGACAGGGGACGTCGGCTACACCTTC
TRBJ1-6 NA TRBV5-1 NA CASSLDGGGNSPLHF TGCGCCAGCAGCTTGGACGGGGGGGGTAATTCACCCCTCCACTTT